The rows below give T cell receptor beta chains drawn from one sample of a study of T cell repertoires in cytomegalovirus infection. These receptors' antigens are unknown. TCRdb itself ran the reads through MiXCR, one entry per CDR3 protein. The table has roughly 730,000 distinct CDR3 sequences, around 35% seen once. The sample in question was cultured PBMCs, obtained from culture after CMV antigen stimulation. These receptors originate from a human donor in good health (CMV status not recorded). Some clones in this sample may be carry-over from other donors' samples. The CDR3 runs from the conserved cysteine through the conserved F or W. D genes are given only for firm matches. The size entry is marked missing in some rows and otherwise reads once, few, many or a size class.

clone_size: -; d_call: -; v_call: TRBV5-1; j_call: TRBJ2-2; cdr3_aa: CASSLAVGWLANTGELFF; cdr3_nt: TGCGCCAGCAGCTTGGCGGTTGGTTGGCTAGCGAACACCGGGGAGCTGTTTTTT
clone_size: -; d_call: -; v_call: TRBV11-2; j_call: TRBJ2-1; cdr3_aa: CASRQMGEVAEQFF; cdr3_nt: TGTGCCAGCAGGCAGATGGGGGAGGTGGCTGAGCAGTTCTTC
clone_size: -; d_call: TRBD2; v_call: TRBV5-4; j_call: TRBJ2-7; cdr3_aa: CASSLRLAGGRLDEQYF; cdr3_nt: TGTGCCAGCAGCTTGAGACTAGCGGGGGGTCGATTGGACGAGCAGTACTTC
clone_size: few; d_call: -; v_call: TRBV7-2; j_call: TRBJ2-3; cdr3_aa: CASNKLLADTQYF; cdr3_nt: TGTGCCAGCAACAAGTTATTAGCAGATACGCAGTATTTT
clone_size: -; d_call: -; v_call: TRBV10-3; j_call: TRBJ2-3; cdr3_aa: CAISSGYSTDTQYF; cdr3_nt: TGTGCCATCAGTAGCGGGTACAGCACAGATACGCAGTATTTT
clone_size: once; d_call: -; v_call: TRBV7-3; j_call: TRBJ1-5; cdr3_aa: CASSPPDGPQHF; cdr3_nt: TGTGCCAGCAGCCCCCCGGATGGGCCCCAGCATTTT
clone_size: -; d_call: -; v_call: TRBV5-1; j_call: TRBJ1-2; cdr3_aa: CASSPDSDYGYTF; cdr3_nt: TGCGCCAGCAGCCCGGACAGTGATTATGGCTACACCTTC
clone_size: -; d_call: TRBD1; v_call: TRBV2; j_call: TRBJ1-6; cdr3_aa: CASSRGTVNSPLHF; cdr3_nt: TGTGCCAGCAGTCGGGGGACAGTTAATTCACCCCTCCACTTT
clone_size: -; d_call: TRBD2; v_call: TRBV7-7; j_call: TRBJ2-1; cdr3_aa: CASSFRLAAYNEQFF; cdr3_nt: TGTGCCAGCAGCTTCAGACTAGCGGCCTACAATGAGCAGTTCTTC
clone_size: few; d_call: TRBD1; v_call: TRBV11-2; j_call: TRBJ2-3; cdr3_aa: CASRIQGGATQYF; cdr3_nt: TGTGCCAGCAGAATACAGGGGGGAGCTACGCAGTATTTT
clone_size: -; d_call: -; v_call: TRBV28; j_call: TRBJ1-1; cdr3_aa: CASSAWANTEAFF; cdr3_nt: TGTGCCAGCAGCGCGTGGGCTAACACTGAAGCTTTCTTT
clone_size: -; d_call: -; v_call: TRBV6-6; j_call: TRBJ1-4; cdr3_aa: CASSYSTGAEKLFF; cdr3_nt: TGTGCCAGCAGTTACAGTACGGGGGCCGAAAAACTGTTTTTT
clone_size: -; d_call: -; v_call: TRBV2; j_call: TRBJ2-5; cdr3_aa: CASQVGAQETQYF; cdr3_nt: TGTGCCAGCCAGGTCGGGGCCCAAGAGACCCAGTACTTC
clone_size: -; d_call: TRBD1; v_call: TRBV18; j_call: TRBJ1-3; cdr3_aa: CASSPQGQTSGNTIYF; cdr3_nt: TGTGCCAGCTCACCACAGGGACAGACATCTGGAAACACCATATATTTT
clone_size: -; d_call: TRBD2; v_call: TRBV14; j_call: TRBJ2-1; cdr3_aa: CASSPGSGGPSDNEQFF; cdr3_nt: TGTGCCAGCAGCCCCGGCAGCGGGGGGCCCTCGGACAATGAGCAGTTCTTC
clone_size: -; d_call: -; v_call: TRBV25-1; j_call: TRBJ1-1; cdr3_aa: CASSPRWTDEAFF; cdr3_nt: TGTGCCAGCAGTCCCCGGTGGACAGATGAAGCTTTCTTT
clone_size: -; d_call: -; v_call: TRBV7-9; j_call: TRBJ1-3; cdr3_aa: CASSIMAASGNTIYF; cdr3_nt: TGTGCCAGCAGCATTATGGCGGCATCTGGAAACACCATATATTTT
clone_size: once; d_call: -; v_call: TRBV4-1; j_call: TRBJ2-3; cdr3_aa: CASSQLGLDTQYF; cdr3_nt: TGCGCCAGCAGCCAGCTGGGGCTTGATACGCAGTATTTT
clone_size: -; d_call: TRBD2; v_call: TRBV20-1; j_call: TRBJ2-1; cdr3_aa: CSARHAGGPYEQFF; cdr3_nt: TGCAGTGCTAGACACGCGGGAGGGCCTTATGAGCAGTTCTTC
clone_size: -; d_call: TRBD1; v_call: TRBV20-1; j_call: TRBJ2-3; cdr3_aa: CSARAGQASTDTQYF; cdr3_nt: TGCAGTGCTAGAGCGGGACAGGCTAGCACAGATACGCAGTATTTT
clone_size: few; d_call: TRBD1; v_call: TRBV19; j_call: TRBJ2-7; cdr3_aa: CASSTRQGYEQYF; cdr3_nt: TGTGCCAGTAGTACCCGACAGGGCTACGAGCAGTACTTC
clone_size: few; d_call: -; v_call: TRBV12-3/TRBV12-4; j_call: TRBJ1-5; cdr3_aa: CASSLGWDQPQHF; cdr3_nt: TGTGCCAGCAGTTTGGGATGGGATCAGCCCCAGCATTTT
clone_size: -; d_call: -; v_call: TRBV12-3/TRBV12-4; j_call: TRBJ1-1; cdr3_aa: CASSPEEGRAFF; cdr3_nt: TGTGCCAGCAGTCCGGAGGAGGGTCGGGCTTTCTTT
clone_size: few; d_call: -; v_call: TRBV6-2/TRBV6-3; j_call: TRBJ2-1; cdr3_aa: CASRTTPYNEQFF; cdr3_nt: TGTGCCAGCAGGACTACCCCCTACAATGAGCAGTTCTTC
clone_size: -; d_call: -; v_call: TRBV19; j_call: TRBJ2-1; cdr3_aa: CASSPETGRGSYNEQFF; cdr3_nt: TGTGCCAGTAGTCCAGAGACAGGTCGAGGCTCCTACAATGAGCAGTTCTTC
clone_size: -; d_call: -; v_call: TRBV12-3/TRBV12-4; j_call: TRBJ1-4; cdr3_aa: CASSRTSREKLFF; cdr3_nt: TGTGCCAGCTCCAGGACCTCGCGAGAAAAACTGTTTTTT
clone_size: -; d_call: -; v_call: TRBV7-7; j_call: TRBJ2-7; cdr3_aa: CASSLEVVIGGGGQSSYEQYF; cdr3_nt: TGTGCCAGCAGCTTAGAGGTTGTAATCGGAGGAGGCGGGCAAAGCTCCTACGAGCAGTACTTC
clone_size: few; d_call: -; v_call: TRBV28; j_call: TRBJ2-7; cdr3_aa: CASSRPFGRTYEQYF; cdr3_nt: TGTGCCAGCAGCCGACCCTTCGGACGGACCTACGAGCAGTACTTC
clone_size: -; d_call: -; v_call: TRBV24-1; j_call: TRBJ1-5; cdr3_aa: CATSDSAGVGQPQHF; cdr3_nt: TGTGCCACCAGTGATTCGGCCGGGGTTGGACAGCCCCAGCATTTT
clone_size: -; d_call: TRBD1; v_call: TRBV20-1; j_call: TRBJ2-5; cdr3_aa: CSASPTAQRQGGTQYF; cdr3_nt: TGCAGTGCTAGTCCTACGGCTCAGAGACAGGGGGGGACCCAGTACTTC
clone_size: -; d_call: -; v_call: TRBV6-6; j_call: TRBJ2-5; cdr3_aa: CASSYVGPQETQYF; cdr3_nt: TGTGCCAGCAGTTACGTCGGCCCACAAGAGACCCAGTACTTC
clone_size: -; d_call: -; v_call: TRBV7-8; j_call: TRBJ1-1; cdr3_aa: CASRPLKGEAFF; cdr3_nt: TGTGCCAGCAGGCCATTAAAGGGTGAAGCTTTCTTT
clone_size: few; d_call: -; v_call: TRBV6-5; j_call: TRBJ2-5; cdr3_aa: CASSYLGVAQETQYF; cdr3_nt: TGTGCCAGCAGTTATTTAGGCGTTGCACAAGAGACCCAGTACTTC
clone_size: few; d_call: -; v_call: TRBV7-2; j_call: TRBJ2-5; cdr3_aa: CASSLVSGTQYF; cdr3_nt: TGTGCCAGCAGCCTCGTGTCCGGGACCCAGTACTTC
clone_size: -; d_call: -; v_call: TRBV4-1; j_call: TRBJ1-1; cdr3_aa: CASSPLRGVGEAFF; cdr3_nt: TGCGCCAGCAGCCCGCTTCGAGGGGTTGGTGAAGCTTTCTTT
clone_size: few; d_call: -; v_call: TRBV9; j_call: TRBJ2-5; cdr3_aa: CASSVVGETQYF; cdr3_nt: TGTGCCAGCAGCGTAGTGGGTGAGACCCAGTACTTC
clone_size: few; d_call: -; v_call: TRBV10-3; j_call: TRBJ2-7; cdr3_aa: CAISESLAGLEQYF; cdr3_nt: TGTGCCATCAGTGAGTCGTTGGCAGGGCTTGAGCAGTACTTC
clone_size: -; d_call: TRBD2; v_call: TRBV6-1; j_call: TRBJ2-3; cdr3_aa: CASTRLATDTQYF; cdr3_nt: TGTGCCAGCACTAGACTAGCAACAGATACGCAGTATTTT
clone_size: many; d_call: -; v_call: TRBV7-2; j_call: TRBJ2-5; cdr3_aa: CASSPPRGYAETQYF; cdr3_nt: TGTGCCAGCAGCCCCCCACGGGGGTATGCAGAGACCCAGTACTTC
clone_size: -; d_call: -; v_call: TRBV20-1; j_call: TRBJ1-1; cdr3_aa: CSARDPTESHGAFF; cdr3_nt: TGCAGTGCTAGAGATCCAACAGAGAGCCATGGAGCTTTCTTT
clone_size: -; d_call: TRBD1; v_call: TRBV10-2; j_call: TRBJ1-2; cdr3_aa: CATTTPTGATGYTF; cdr3_nt: TGCGCCACCACTACTCCAACAGGGGCGACTGGCTACACCTTC
clone_size: few; d_call: -; v_call: TRBV20-1; j_call: TRBJ2-5; cdr3_aa: CSAREETVQETQYF; cdr3_nt: TGCAGTGCTAGAGAAGAGACAGTTCAAGAGACCCAGTACTTC
clone_size: -; d_call: -; v_call: TRBV15; j_call: TRBJ2-7; cdr3_aa: CATSSPSSYEQYF; cdr3_nt: TGTGCCACCAGCAGCCCATCATCCTACGAGCAGTACTTC
clone_size: few; d_call: -; v_call: TRBV7-6; j_call: TRBJ2-3; cdr3_aa: CASSLGGRWDTQYF; cdr3_nt: TGTGCCAGCAGCTTAGGCGGCAGATGGGATACGCAGTATTTT
clone_size: -; d_call: -; v_call: TRBV19; j_call: TRBJ2-1; cdr3_aa: CASSIDASEVEQFF; cdr3_nt: TGTGCCAGTAGTATAGATGCTAGCGAGGTTGAGCAGTTCTTC
clone_size: few; d_call: TRBD1; v_call: TRBV12-3/TRBV12-4; j_call: TRBJ1-2; cdr3_aa: CASSNPGGLYGYTF; cdr3_nt: TGTGCCAGCAGCAATCCAGGGGGCCTCTATGGCTACACCTTC
clone_size: -; d_call: -; v_call: TRBV6-6; j_call: TRBJ2-1; cdr3_aa: CASSYSRDLGQFF; cdr3_nt: TGTGCCAGCAGTTACTCTAGGGACTTGGGGCAGTTCTTC
clone_size: -; d_call: -; v_call: TRBV7-6; j_call: TRBJ1-3; cdr3_aa: CASSSLVPSWNTIYF; cdr3_nt: TGTGCCAGCAGCTCCTTGGTTCCATCCTGGAACACCATATATTTT
clone_size: -; d_call: -; v_call: TRBV4-3; j_call: TRBJ1-4; cdr3_aa: CASSFGNNDEKLFF; cdr3_nt: TGCGCCAGCAGTTTCGGCAACAATGATGAAAAACTGTTTTTT
clone_size: -; d_call: -; v_call: TRBV7-9; j_call: TRBJ2-7; cdr3_aa: CASRTGRMGEQYF; cdr3_nt: TGTGCCAGCAGAACAGGGAGAATGGGCGAGCAGTACTTC
clone_size: few; d_call: -; v_call: TRBV11-2; j_call: TRBJ2-3; cdr3_aa: CASSLGPTYTDTQYF; cdr3_nt: TGTGCCAGCAGCTTAGGGCCAACATACACAGATACGCAGTATTTT
clone_size: -; d_call: -; v_call: TRBV4-2; j_call: TRBJ1-4; cdr3_aa: CASSQIGRGEKLFF; cdr3_nt: TGTGCCAGCAGCCAGATCGGTCGGGGTGAAAAACTGTTTTTT
clone_size: few; d_call: -; v_call: TRBV2; j_call: TRBJ2-1; cdr3_aa: CASGAEGGYNEQFF; cdr3_nt: TGTGCCAGCGGCGCGGAGGGGGGCTACAATGAGCAGTTCTTC